A single T cell receptor (beta chain) is shown here with its context. No antigen is known for it. The entry originates in a study of shared clonotypes between healthy human individuals. Study-level points and caveats: Deeper or shallower sequencing was expected to change how clonotypes are shared among donors. It was observed that roughly 5.1% of naive CD4 clonotypes were shared across several donors.

Produced via immunoSEQ multiplex PCR; TCRdb's table is partial and in-frame only. The repertoire holds around 1.1 million clones, approximately 75% seen once, with more than 0.85% in the top ten. The CDR3 has 13 amino acids. Germline V gene sequence: CDR1 SGHRS, CDR2 YFSETQ. Trimming removed 5 bases from V and 1 base from J, with 9 bases in between. Adults of Caucasian background living in Nashville, Tennessee made up all donors. Both subsets, CD45RA+ naive and CD45RA-negative memory, were split from the CD4+ cells. This clonotype was obtained from a man aged 18 to 29 in good health. Some clones in this sample may be carry-over from other donors' samples. Sequencing was performed on memory CD4+ T cells from PBMCs. Regarding subset: CD45RA-negative fraction. V usage is TRBV5-1 and J usage is TRBJ1-1; D is possibly TRBD1 (6 bases). CDR3 sequence (DNA): TGCGCCAGCAGGAGGACAGAGAACACTGAAGCTTTCTTT. Amino acid sequence: CASRRTENTEAFF. Full variable domain (outside the CDR3, taken from reference TRBV5-1 and TRBJ1-1): KAGVTQTPRYLIKTRGQQVTLSCSPISGHRSVSWYQQTPGQGLQFLFEYFSETQRNKGNFPGRFSGRQFSNSRSEMNVSTLELGDSALYLCASRRTENTEAFFGQGTRLTVV.